This T cell receptor beta chain derives from a study of blood T cell repertoires in COVID-19. Germline CDR1 reads LNHDA; CDR2 reads SQIVND (reference sequence). CDR3 length equals 14 residues. Trimming took 5 bases from V and 7 from J, leaving 15 bases between them. Clones were sequenced by immunoSEQ multiplex PCR, and TCRdb holds only the in-frame ones, with some missing. Among 250,000 or so clones listed, roughly 80% were seen once. This sequence joins TRBV19 and TRBJ2-1; D is possibly TRBD1 (5 bases). The sequenced sample consisted of peripheral blood. The receptor comes from a woman between 18 and 29 years old with acute or convalescent COVID-19. DNA of the CDR3: TGTGCCAGTAGTGGCAGGGCCCGGATGAATGAGCAGTTCTTC. Translation: CASSGRARMNEQFF.